These T cell receptor beta chains were read from a single sample in a study of cytomegalovirus exposure and HLA in healthy donors. Sequencing was performed with immunoSEQ multiplex PCR; in TCRdb, only in-frame clones are kept and a portion is missing. Among around 100,000 clones listed, approximately 58% were seen once. Sequenced: PBMCs. The receptor set was obtained from a woman in her 30s in good health and CMV-seronegative. CDR3s include the opening cysteine and the closing phenylalanine or tryptophan. Fields, in order: V gene, CDR3 length, CDR3 protein.

V: TRBV29-1
length: 14
CDR3: CSVSGGGPGEKLFF

V: TRBV6-5
length: 13
CDR3: CASSFGGSDEQFF

V: TRBV10-3
length: 16
CDR3: CAISELDTLTPYEQYF

V: TRBV5-1
length: 16
CDR3: CASSSSTSGSTDTQYF

V: TRBV13
length: 15
CDR3: CASSGLAGAPNEQFF